This T cell receptor (beta chain) comes out of a study of blood T cells in healthy people across ages. Study-level findings and limits: There were more naive CD4+ cells and higher diversity in long-lived donors than in aged donors.

V trimming: 5 bases; J trimming: 0 bases; junction bases outside the gene matches: 5. Germline-derived CDR1 and CDR2 are SNHLY and FYNNEI. There are 15 residues in the CDR3. Sample donors were healthy Caucasian individuals that came from Russia, aged 6 to 90. Each sample yielded at least 5 micrograms of PBMC total RNA. About this clonotype itself: The antigen is not known.

The authors ran a second PCR of roughly 6 to 12 cycles using a sample-barcoded 5' primer and a J-beta primer mix. A 12-random-nucleotide template-switch adaptor tagged each cDNA molecule. TCRdb reprocessed the 5' RACE reads via MiXCR and lists one record per CDR3 protein. The data show some 1.1 million distinct CDR3 sequences, approximately 38% seen once. V and J are TRBV2 and TRBJ2-7, with TRBD2 identical over 9 bases. The TCR originated in a man aged 18 to 29 in good health. Sequencing input: blood. DNA for the CDR3: TGTGCCAGCAGTTTTAGCGGGGGCCCCTCCTACGAGCAGTACTTC. As protein: CASSFSGGPSYEQYF.